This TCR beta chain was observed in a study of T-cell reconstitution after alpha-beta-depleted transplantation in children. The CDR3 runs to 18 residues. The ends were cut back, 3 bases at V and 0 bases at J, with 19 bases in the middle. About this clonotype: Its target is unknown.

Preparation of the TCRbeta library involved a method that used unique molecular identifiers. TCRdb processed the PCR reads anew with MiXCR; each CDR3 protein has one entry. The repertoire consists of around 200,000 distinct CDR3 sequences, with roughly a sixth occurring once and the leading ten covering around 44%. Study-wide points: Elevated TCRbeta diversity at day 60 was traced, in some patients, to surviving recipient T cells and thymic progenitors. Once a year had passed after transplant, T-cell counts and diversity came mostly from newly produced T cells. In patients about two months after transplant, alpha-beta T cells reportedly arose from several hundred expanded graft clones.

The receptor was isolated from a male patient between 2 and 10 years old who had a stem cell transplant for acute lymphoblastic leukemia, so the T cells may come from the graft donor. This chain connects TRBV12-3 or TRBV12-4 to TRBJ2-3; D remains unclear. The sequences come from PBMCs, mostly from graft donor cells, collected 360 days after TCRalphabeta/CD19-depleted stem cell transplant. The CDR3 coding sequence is TGTGCCAGCAGTTTCGTCGCCCCCCTTAGGATTAGCACAGATACGCAGTATTTT. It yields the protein CASSFVAPLRISTDTQYF.